This T cell receptor beta chain is drawn from a study of blood T cell repertoires in COVID-19. Overall study: The United States, Italy and Spain supplied acute and convalescent COVID-19 samples.

In the original processing: Reference gene primer amplification gave nucleated cell count estimates. Data came from immunoSEQ multiplex PCR; TCRdb stores just in-frame clones and leaves some out. D and trimming were read from the DNA, whereas the V and J calls and clone size are those reported in that table. The sample holds some 200,000 clones; more than 75% are singletons and the top ten take 5.2%. Seattle researchers signed up patients amid active infection and tracked them longitudinally. V was pared by 3 bases and J by 4 bases, with 5 bases of the junction left unmatched. The CDR3 loop spans 15 amino acids. Germline-derived CDR1 and CDR2 are SGHDN and FVKESK.

This receptor was obtained from a woman aged 65 to 85 with COVID-19, enrolled during active disease. The rearrangement links TRBV14 to TRBJ1-4, with 7 bases fitting TRBD1. The sequenced sample consisted of peripheral blood. CDR3 protein: CASSQAGTVNEKLFF. CDR3 DNA: TGTGCCAGCAGCCAGGCGGGGACAGTTAATGAAAAACTGTTTTTT.